This T cell receptor beta chain originates from a study of response to subunit inactivated influenza vaccine. Broader study findings: Only a handful of new T cells, the authors suggested, are recruited with each seasonal influenza vaccination.

V lost 5 bases and J 2 bases, leaving 13 bases between the germline ends. Germline values: CDR1 SGHAT, CDR2 FQDESV (reference sequence). The CDR3 spans 15 residues. MiXCR, applied by TCRdb to the RT-PCR reads, yields one record per CDR3 protein. The data contain 170,000 or so distinct CDR3 sequences, roughly 10% of them singletons. This clonotype was counted only a few times. No antigen is known for it. The rearrangement uses TRBV11-1 and TRBJ2-1; TRBD2 is a possible D gene (6 bases). Sample: CD8+ T cells sorted from PBMCs, taken 23 to 25 months after vaccination. This sequence originates from a man between 50 and 69 years old who received an inactivated influenza vaccine. The CDR3 bases are TGTGCCAGCAGCCCAAGAACTAGCCCCTACAATGAGCAGTTCTTC. It is translated as CASSPRTSPYNEQFF.